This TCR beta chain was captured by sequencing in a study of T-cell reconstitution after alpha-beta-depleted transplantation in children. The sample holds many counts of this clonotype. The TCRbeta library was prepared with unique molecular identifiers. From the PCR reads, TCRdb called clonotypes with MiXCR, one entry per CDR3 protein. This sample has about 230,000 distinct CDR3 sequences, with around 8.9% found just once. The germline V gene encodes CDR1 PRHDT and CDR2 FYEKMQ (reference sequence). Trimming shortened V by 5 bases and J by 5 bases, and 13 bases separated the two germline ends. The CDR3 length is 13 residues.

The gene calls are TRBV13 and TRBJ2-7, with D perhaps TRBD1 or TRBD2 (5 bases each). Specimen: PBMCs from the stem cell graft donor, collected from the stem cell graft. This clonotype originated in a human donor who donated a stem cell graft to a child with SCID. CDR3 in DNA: TGTGCCAGCAGCATCTCACTAGGGGACGAGCAGTACTTC. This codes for CASSISLGDEQYF.